This T cell receptor (beta chain) comes out of a study of cytomegalovirus exposure and HLA in healthy donors. The CDR3 has 15 residues. V dropped 0 bases and J dropped 8; count of bases not matched to a gene: 9. In germline, CDR1 is SGHDT, CDR2 YYEEEE. Profiled with immunoSEQ multiplex PCR; TCRdb holds only in-frame clones, not every one. The repertoire includes about 130,000 clones, 70% to 85% of them detected once, and roughly 27% sits in the top ten. The TCR was taken from a man aged 30 to 45 in good health and CMV-seropositive. The specimen sequenced was PBMCs. The rearrangement links TRBV5-6 to TRBJ1-2; TRBD1 matches 8 bases. This chain's CDR3 is CASSLALDRAYGYTF. In DNA, the CDR3 is TGTGCCAGCAGCTTGGCGCTGGACAGGGCCTACGGCTACACCTTC.